The source of this TCR beta chain is a study of CD8 T cells in ankylosing spondylitis. The CDR3 loop spans 15 amino acids. The ends were cut back, 6 bases at V and 1 base at J, with 16 bases in the middle. Germline V gives CDR1 ENHRY, CDR2 SYGVKD. This clonotype appeared a few times. Its antigen is as yet unknown. A single record per CDR3 protein comes from TCRdb applying MiXCR to the 5' RACE reads. Among approximately 110,000 distinct CDR3 sequences listed, less than 25% were seen once. Overall study results and limits: As for the disease-linked clones, they showed a CD8+ phenotype and occurred at relatively low frequencies in peripheral blood. Disease-linked clones reportedly concentrated significantly in matched ankylosing spondylitis synovial fluid. Made up of several highly homologous variants, a TCR beta motif appeared characteristic of ankylosing spondylitis blood.

This clonotype originated in a male donor with ankylosing spondylitis. The V and J genes are TRBV10-3 and TRBJ2-7; the D gene is possibly TRBD1 (5 bases). Sequencing input: synovial fluid, either unsorted or a sorted T cell fraction (not recorded which). The CDR3 spells CAISSDLPGSYEQYF. CDR3 in DNA: TGTGCCATCAGCAGTGACCTACCAGGGTCCTACGAGCAGTACTTC.